This T cell receptor (beta chain) was recorded in a study of blood T cell repertoires in COVID-19. Clones were sequenced by immunoSEQ multiplex PCR, and TCRdb holds only the in-frame ones, with some missing. Here the sample spans 35,000 to 55,000 clones, about nine tenths being singletons. Trimming left V 3 bases short and J 6 bases short, with 21 bases between. In germline, CDR1 is MNHNS, CDR2 SASEGT. This CDR3 has 17 amino acids. This rearrangement joins TRBV6-1 to TRBJ2-4; TRBD1 might be the D (5 bases). This TCR came from a human donor in a cohort sampled during active COVID-19. Sequenced material: peripheral blood. The CDR3 is CASSDPREMSRLNIQYF. The CDR3 DNA reads as TGTGCCAGCAGTGACCCCAGGGAAATGAGTAGGCTAAACATTCAGTACTTC.